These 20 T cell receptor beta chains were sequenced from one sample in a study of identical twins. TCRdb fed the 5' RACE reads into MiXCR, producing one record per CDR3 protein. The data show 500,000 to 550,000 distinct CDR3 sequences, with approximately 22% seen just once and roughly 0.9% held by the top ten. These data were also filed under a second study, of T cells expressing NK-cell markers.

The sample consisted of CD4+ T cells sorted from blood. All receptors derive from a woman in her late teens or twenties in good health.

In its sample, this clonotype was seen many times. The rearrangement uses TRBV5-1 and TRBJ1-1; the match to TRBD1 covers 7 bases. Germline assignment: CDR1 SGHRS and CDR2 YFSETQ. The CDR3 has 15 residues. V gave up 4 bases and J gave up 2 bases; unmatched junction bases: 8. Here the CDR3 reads CASSPRTGVNTEAFF. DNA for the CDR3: TGCGCCAGCAGCCCCCGGACAGGAGTAAACACTGAAGCTTTCTTT.

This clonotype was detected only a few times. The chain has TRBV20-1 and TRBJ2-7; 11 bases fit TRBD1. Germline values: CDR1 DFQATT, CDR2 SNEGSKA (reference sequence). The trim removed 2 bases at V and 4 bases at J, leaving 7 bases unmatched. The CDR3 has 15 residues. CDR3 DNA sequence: TGCAGTGCTAGACGCCCAGGGACAGGGGGGTACGAGCAGTACTTC. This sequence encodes CSARRPGTGGYEQYF.

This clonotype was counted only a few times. CDR3 sequence (DNA): TGTGCCAGCAGCCAAAGTTCAGGGAGTAGAGAACTGTTTTTT. It encodes CASSQSSGSRELFF. This chain joins TRBV3-1 and TRBJ1-4; a possible D gene is TRBD1 (5 bases). Germline loops: CDR1 LGHDT, CDR2 YNNKEL (reference sequence). The CDR3 covers 14 residues. V lost 2 bases to trimming and J lost 12 bases, with 16 bases between them.

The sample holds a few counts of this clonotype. The CDR3, as DNA: TGCAGTGCTAGGGGAGCGGGGGGGAAGTACCAAGAGACCCAGTACTTC. Translation: CSARGAGGKYQETQYF. The chain couples TRBV20-1 to TRBJ2-5; TRBD2 matches 10 bases. Trimming removed 3 bases from V and 0 bases from J; junction bases left unmatched: 7. The CDR3 is 16 amino acids. Germline CDR1 reads DFQATT; CDR2 reads SNEGSKA (reference sequence).

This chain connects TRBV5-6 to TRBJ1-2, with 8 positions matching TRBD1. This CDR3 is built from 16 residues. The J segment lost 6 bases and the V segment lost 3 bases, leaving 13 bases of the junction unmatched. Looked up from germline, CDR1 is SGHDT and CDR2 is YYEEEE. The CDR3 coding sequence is TGTGCCAGCAGCTCCGTCCGGGCAGGGGGCATCGATGGCTACACCTTC. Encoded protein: CASSSVRAGGIDGYTF.

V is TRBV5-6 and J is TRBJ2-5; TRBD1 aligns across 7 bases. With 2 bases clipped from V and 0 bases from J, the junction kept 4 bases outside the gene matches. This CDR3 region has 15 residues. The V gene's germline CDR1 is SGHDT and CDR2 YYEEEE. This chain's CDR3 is CASSFKDRHQETQYF. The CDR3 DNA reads TGTGCCAGCAGCTTCAAGGACAGGCACCAAGAGACCCAGTACTTC.

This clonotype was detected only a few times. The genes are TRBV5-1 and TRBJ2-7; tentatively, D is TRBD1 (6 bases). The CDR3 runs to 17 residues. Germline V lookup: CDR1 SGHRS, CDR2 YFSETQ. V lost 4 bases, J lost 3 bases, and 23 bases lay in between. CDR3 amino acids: CASSLDTGSLNLYEQYF. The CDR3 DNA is TGCGCCAGCAGCCTGGATACAGGGTCCCTTAACCTCTACGAGCAGTACTTC. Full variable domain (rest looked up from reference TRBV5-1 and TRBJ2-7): KAGVTQTPRYLIKTRGQQVTLSCSPISGHRSVSWYQQTPGQGLQFLFEYFSETQRNKGNFPGRFSGRQFSNSRSEMNVSTLELGDSALYLCASSLDTGSLNLYEQYFGPGTRLTVT.

The CDR3 DNA reads as TGCAGTGCTCAAGGGCCGAAACTGTACGAGCAGTACTTC. It yields the protein CSAQGPKLYEQYF. This chain links TRBV20-1 with TRBJ2-7; D is unclear. With 5 bases removed from V and 4 bases from J, the gap between germline ends came to 15 bases. CDR1 is DFQATT, CDR2 SNEGSKA, per germline (reference sequence). CDR3 length: 13 residues.

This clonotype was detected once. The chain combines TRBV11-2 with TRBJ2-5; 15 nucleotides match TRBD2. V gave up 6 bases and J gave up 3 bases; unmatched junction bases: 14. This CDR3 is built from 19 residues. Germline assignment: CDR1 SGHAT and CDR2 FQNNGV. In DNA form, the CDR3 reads TGTGCCAGCAGTCGTAAAGCGGGACTAGCGGGAGGAATGAAAGAGACCCAGTACTTC. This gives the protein CASSRKAGLAGGMKETQYF.

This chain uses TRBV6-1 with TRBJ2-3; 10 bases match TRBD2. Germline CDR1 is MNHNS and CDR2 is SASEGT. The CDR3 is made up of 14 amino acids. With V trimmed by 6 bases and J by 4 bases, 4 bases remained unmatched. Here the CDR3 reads CASSSGRAPDTQYF. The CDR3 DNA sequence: TGTGCCAGCAGCAGCGGGAGGGCCCCAGATACGCAGTATTTT.

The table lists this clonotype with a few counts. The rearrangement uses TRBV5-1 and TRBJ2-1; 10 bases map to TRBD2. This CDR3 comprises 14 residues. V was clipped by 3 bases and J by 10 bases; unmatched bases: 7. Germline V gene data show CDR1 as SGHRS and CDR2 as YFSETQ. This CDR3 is CASSSTSGKGEQFF. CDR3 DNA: TGCGCCAGCAGCTCCACTAGCGGGAAGGGGGAGCAGTTCTTC.

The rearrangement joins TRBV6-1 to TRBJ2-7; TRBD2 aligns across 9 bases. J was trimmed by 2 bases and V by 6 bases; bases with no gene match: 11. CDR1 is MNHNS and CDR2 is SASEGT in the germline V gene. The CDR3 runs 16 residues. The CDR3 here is CASSLQRGGGTYEQYF. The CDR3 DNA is TGTGCCAGCAGCCTACAACGCGGGGGGGGAACCTACGAGCAGTACTTC.

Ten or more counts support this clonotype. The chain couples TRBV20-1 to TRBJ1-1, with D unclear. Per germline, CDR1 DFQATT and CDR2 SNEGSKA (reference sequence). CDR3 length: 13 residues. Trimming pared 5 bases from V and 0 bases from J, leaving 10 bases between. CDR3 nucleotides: TGCAGTGCTTCAGGTATCATGAACACTGAAGCTTTCTTT. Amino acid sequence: CSASGIMNTEAFF.

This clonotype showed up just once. In DNA form, the CDR3 reads TGCGCCGGGGGGGACTACAATGAGCAGTTCTTC. Translation gives CAGGDYNEQFF. The chain combines TRBV10-2 with TRBJ2-1; 7 bases match TRBD2. This CDR3 comprises 11 residues. The V and J ends lost 11 bases and 3 bases, in that order; junction bases with no gene match: 1. Germline V gives CDR1 WSHSY, CDR2 SAAADI.

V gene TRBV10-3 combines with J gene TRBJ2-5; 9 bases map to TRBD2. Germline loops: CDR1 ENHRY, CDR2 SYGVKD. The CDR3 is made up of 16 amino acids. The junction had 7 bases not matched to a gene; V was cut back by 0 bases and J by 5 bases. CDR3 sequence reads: CAISESASGEKETQYF. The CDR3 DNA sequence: TGTGCCATCAGTGAGTCGGCTAGCGGGGAAAAGGAGACCCAGTACTTC.

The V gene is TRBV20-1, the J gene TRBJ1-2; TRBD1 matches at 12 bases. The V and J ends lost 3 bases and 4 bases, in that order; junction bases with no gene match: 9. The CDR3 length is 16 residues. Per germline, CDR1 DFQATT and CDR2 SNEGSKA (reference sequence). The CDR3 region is CSARRPGQGAGYGYTF. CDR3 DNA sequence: TGCAGTGCTAGGAGACCGGGACAGGGGGCCGGCTATGGCTACACCTTC.

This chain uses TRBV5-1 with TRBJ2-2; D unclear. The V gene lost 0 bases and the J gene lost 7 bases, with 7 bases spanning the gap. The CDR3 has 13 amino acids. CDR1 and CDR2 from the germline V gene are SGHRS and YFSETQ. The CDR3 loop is CASSLGHGGELFF. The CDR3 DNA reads TGCGCCAGCAGCTTGGGACATGGCGGGGAGCTGTTTTTT.

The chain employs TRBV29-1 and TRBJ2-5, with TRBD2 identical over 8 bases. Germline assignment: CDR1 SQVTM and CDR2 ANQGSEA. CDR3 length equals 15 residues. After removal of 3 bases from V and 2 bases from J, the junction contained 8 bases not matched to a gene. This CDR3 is CSVDYEAGDQETQYF. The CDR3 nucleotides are TGCAGCGTTGATTATGAAGCGGGAGATCAAGAGACCCAGTACTTC.

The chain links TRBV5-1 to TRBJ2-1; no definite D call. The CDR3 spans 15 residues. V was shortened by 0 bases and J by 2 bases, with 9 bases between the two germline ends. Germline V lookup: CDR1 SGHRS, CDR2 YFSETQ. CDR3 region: CASSLAADTYNEQFF. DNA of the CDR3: TGCGCCAGCAGCTTGGCTGCAGATACCTACAATGAGCAGTTCTTC. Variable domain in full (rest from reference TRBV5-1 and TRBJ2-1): KAGVTQTPRYLIKTRGQQVTLSCSPISGHRSVSWYQQTPGQGLQFLFEYFSETQRNKGNFPGRFSGRQFSNSRSEMNVSTLELGDSALYLCASSLAADTYNEQFFGPGTRLTVL.

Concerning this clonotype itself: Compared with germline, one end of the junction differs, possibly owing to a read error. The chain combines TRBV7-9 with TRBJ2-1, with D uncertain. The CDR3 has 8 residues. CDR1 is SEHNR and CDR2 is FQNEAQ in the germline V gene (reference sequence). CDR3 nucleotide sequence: TGTGTGGGGAATGAGCAGTTTTTC. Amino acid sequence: CVGNEQFF.